This T cell receptor (beta chain) is from a study of T-cell reconstitution after alpha-beta-depleted transplantation in children. V gave up 5 bases and J gave up 5 bases, with 15 bases separating them. CDR3 length equals 14 residues. The V gene's germline CDR1 is SGHTA and CDR2 FQGNSA. For TCRbeta, the library was prepared with unique molecular identifiers. TCRdb processed the PCR reads anew with MiXCR; each CDR3 protein has one entry. The table includes around 530,000 distinct CDR3 sequences, less than 35% detected once. The specimen was PBMCs from the stem cell graft donor, collected from the stem cell graft. The rearrangement joins TRBV7-2 to TRBJ2-5, with D possibly matching TRBD1 (6 bases). The origin of this receptor is a human donor who donated a stem cell graft to a child with aplastic anemia. CDR3 nucleotide sequence: TGTGCCAGCAGCCCGCAAGGGGGTTCGGAGACCCAGTACTTC. Translation gives CASSPQGGSETQYF.